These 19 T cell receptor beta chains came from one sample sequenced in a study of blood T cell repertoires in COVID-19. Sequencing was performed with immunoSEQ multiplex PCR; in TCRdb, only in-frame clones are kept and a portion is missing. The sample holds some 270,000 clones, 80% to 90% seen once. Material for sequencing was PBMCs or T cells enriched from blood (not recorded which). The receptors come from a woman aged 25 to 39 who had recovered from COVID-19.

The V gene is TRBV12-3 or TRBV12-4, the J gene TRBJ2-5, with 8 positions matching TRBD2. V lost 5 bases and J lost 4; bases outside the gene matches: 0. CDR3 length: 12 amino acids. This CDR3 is CASSREGETQYF. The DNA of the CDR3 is TGTGCCAGCAGTCGGGAGGGAGAGACCCAGTACTTC.

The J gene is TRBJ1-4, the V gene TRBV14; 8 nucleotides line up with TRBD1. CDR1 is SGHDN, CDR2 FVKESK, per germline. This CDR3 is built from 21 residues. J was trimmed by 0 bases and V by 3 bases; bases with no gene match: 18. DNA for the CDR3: TGTGCCAGCAGCCACCTCCGACCGGCAGGGGGCTTGTTTGCAACTAATGAAAAACTGTTTTTT. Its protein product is CASSHLRPAGGLFATNEKLFF.

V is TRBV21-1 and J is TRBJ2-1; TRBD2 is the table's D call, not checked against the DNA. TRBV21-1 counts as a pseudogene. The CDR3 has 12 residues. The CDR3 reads CASTSRRNEQFF. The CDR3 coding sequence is TGTGCCAGCACCTCCCGGAGAAATGAGCAGTTCTTC.

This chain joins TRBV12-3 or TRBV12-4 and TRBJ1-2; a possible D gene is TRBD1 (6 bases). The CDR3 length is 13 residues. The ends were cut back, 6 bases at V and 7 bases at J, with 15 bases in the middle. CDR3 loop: CASSPLGASGYTF. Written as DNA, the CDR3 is TGTGCCAGCAGCCCTCTGGGGGCGAGTGGCTACACCTTC.

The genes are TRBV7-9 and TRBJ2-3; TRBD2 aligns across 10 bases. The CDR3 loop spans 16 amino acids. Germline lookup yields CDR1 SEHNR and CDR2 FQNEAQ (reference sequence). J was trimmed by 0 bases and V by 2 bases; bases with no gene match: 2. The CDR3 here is CASSLLAGVSTDTQYF. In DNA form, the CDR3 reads TGTGCCAGCAGCTTACTAGCGGGAGTTAGCACAGATACGCAGTATTTT.

The CDR3 here is CASSLGEGKETQYF. CDR3 nucleotides: TGTGCCAGCAGCTTGGGGGAGGGGAAAGAGACCCAGTACTTC. The chain recombines TRBV5-6 with TRBJ2-5; TRBD2 agrees at 7 bases. This CDR3 region has 14 residues. V dropped 0 bases and J dropped 3; count of bases not matched to a gene: 2. The germline V gene has CDR1 SGHDT and CDR2 YYEEEE.

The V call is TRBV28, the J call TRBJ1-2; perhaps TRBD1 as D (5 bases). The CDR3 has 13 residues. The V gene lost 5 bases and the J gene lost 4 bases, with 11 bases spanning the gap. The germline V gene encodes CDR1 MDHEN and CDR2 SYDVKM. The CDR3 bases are TGTGCCAGCAGTCGCGCAGGGTTCTATGGCTACACCTTC. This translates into CASSRAGFYGYTF.

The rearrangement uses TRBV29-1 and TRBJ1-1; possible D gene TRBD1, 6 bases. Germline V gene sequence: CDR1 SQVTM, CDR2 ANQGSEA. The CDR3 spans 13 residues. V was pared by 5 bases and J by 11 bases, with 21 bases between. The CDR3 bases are TGCAGCGTTTCAGGGACATTAAGCCGGAGGGCTTTCTTT. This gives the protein CSVSGTLSRRAFF.

Written as DNA, the CDR3 is TGTGCCAGCAGCCCGGATTCGACAGGGGCACAGTACGAGCAGTACTTC. Protein sequence: CASSPDSTGAQYEQYF. This chain links TRBV5-8 with TRBJ2-7, with TRBD1 matching 8 bases. The CDR3 totals 16 residues. Losses at the gene ends were 4 bases for V and 4 bases for J; bases not matched to a gene: 13. Germline CDR1 reads SGHTS; CDR2 reads YDEGEE.

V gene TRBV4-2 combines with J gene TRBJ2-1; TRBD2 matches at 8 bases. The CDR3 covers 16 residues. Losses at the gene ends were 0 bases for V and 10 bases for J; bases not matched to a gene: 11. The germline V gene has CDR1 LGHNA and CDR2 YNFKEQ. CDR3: CASSQDSGGGSDEQFF. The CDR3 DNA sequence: TGTGCCAGCAGCCAAGATTCGGGCGGGGGGTCGGACGAGCAGTTCTTC.

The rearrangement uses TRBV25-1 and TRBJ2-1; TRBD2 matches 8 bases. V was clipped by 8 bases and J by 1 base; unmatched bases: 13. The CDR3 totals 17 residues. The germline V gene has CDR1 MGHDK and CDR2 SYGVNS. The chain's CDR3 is CASLGGRTSFSYNEQFF. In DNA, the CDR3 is TGTGCCAGCCTGGGCGGGAGGACCTCGTTTTCCTACAATGAGCAGTTCTTC.

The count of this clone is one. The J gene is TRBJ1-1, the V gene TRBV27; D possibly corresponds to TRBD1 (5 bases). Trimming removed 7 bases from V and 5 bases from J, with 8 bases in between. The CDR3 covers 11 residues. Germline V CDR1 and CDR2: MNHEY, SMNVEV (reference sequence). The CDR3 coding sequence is TGTGCCAGCAAGGGGTTGACTGAAGCTTTCTTT. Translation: CASKGLTEAFF.

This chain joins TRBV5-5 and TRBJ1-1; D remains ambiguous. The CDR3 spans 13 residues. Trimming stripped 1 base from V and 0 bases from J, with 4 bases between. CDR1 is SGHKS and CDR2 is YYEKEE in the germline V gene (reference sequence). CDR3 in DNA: TGTGCCAGCAGCTTGCCAGTGAACACTGAAGCTTTCTTT. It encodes CASSLPVNTEAFF.

The CDR3 sequence is CATSDMSFQFF. Here the CDR3 DNA reads TGTGCCACCAGTGATATGAGTTTTCAGTTCTTC. This chain joins TRBV24-1 and TRBJ2-1; unclear D gene. The CDR3 contains 11 residues. Trimming pared 3 bases from V and 13 bases from J, leaving 9 bases between. Germline V gene data show CDR1 as KGHDR and CDR2 as SFDVKD.

The CDR3 here is CASSQVYGEVEQYF. As DNA, the CDR3 is TGTGCCAGCAGCCAAGTTTACGGAGAAGTCGAGCAGTACTTC. The V call is TRBV3-1 (or the pseudogene TRBV3-2), the J call TRBJ2-7; no definite D call. Germline CDR1 reads LGHDT; CDR2 reads YNNKEL (reference sequence). Trimming took off 1 base at V and 6 bases at J, with 13 bases between the two ends. The CDR3 has 14 amino acids.

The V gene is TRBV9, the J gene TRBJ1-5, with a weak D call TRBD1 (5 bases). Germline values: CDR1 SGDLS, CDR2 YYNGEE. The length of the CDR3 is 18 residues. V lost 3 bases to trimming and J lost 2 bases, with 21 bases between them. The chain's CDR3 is CASSASPGLGGGNQPQHF. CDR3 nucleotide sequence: TGTGCCAGCAGCGCATCACCAGGGTTGGGAGGGGGCAATCAGCCCCAGCATTTT.

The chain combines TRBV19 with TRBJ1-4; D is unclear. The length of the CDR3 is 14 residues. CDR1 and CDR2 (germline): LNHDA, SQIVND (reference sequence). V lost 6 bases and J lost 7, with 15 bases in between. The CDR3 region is CASSPPGHTEKLFF. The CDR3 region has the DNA TGTGCCAGTAGCCCCCCTGGGCACACTGAAAAACTGTTTTTT.

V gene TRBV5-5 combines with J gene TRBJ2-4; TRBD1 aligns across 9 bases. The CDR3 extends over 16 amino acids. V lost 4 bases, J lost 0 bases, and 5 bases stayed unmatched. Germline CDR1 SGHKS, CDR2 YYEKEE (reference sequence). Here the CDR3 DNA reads TGTGCCAGCAGCACGGGACAGGGCGTAGCCAAAAACATTCAGTACTTC. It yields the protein CASSTGQGVAKNIQYF.

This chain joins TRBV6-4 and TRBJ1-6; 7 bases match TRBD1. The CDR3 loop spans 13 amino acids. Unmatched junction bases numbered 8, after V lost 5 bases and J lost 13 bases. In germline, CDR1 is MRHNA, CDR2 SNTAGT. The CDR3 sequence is CASSISGGKPLHF. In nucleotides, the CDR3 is TGTGCCAGCAGTATTTCAGGGGGGAAGCCCCTCCACTTT.